The clone carrying this T cell receptor (beta chain) was observed at least ten times. What it binds is unknown. An absence of ophthalmopathy progression within 18 months meant stable Graves' hyperthyroidism. Hyperthyroidism, newly diagnosed and lasting under 2 months, affected patients aged 18 to 65. This record belongs to a study of T cells in Graves' hyperthyroidism and ophthalmopathy. Using RNA transcripts as the source, TCR beta CDR3 regions were amplified. First-round RT-PCR with HTBI primers amplified the TCR CDR3 region. TCRdb independently ran MiXCR on the multiplex PCR reads; one entry per CDR3 protein. The sample yields about 180,000 distinct CDR3 sequences, 17% seen once. V was clipped by 7 bases and J by 1 base, with 10 bases between them. The germline gives CDR1 MNHEY, CDR2 SVGEGT. CDR3 length: 13 residues. Study-level points and caveats: Among thyroid clonotypes expanded above 0.001, most also appeared in blood.

The clonotype was recovered from a woman in her 50s with Graves' hyperthyroidism. The genes are TRBV6-2 or TRBV6-3 and TRBJ1-2, with TRBD1 as a possible D gene (6 bases). The sequencing input was blood. Written as DNA, the CDR3 is TGTGCCAGCATCCACAGGGATAACTATGGCTACACCTTC. Its translation is CASIHRDNYGYTF.